This T cell receptor beta chain is drawn from a study of blood T cell repertoires in COVID-19. Study-wide context: Sources were T cells, B-cell-depleted T cells, or PBMCs; the material itself was cDNA or gDNA.

Germline CDR1 reads KGHDR; CDR2 reads SFDVKD. The CDR3 sequence is 17 residues long. V dropped 5 bases and J dropped 2; count of bases not matched to a gene: 9. Participant reports of clinical history set cohort assignment. The data were produced by immunoSEQ multiplex PCR, yet TCRdb's version contains in-frame clones alone and is incomplete. The sample yields about 260,000 clones, 80% to 90% seen once. The source of this sequence is a young man with acute COVID-19. What was sequenced was PBMCs or T cells enriched from blood (not recorded which). J is TRBJ2-5 and V is TRBV24-1, with 11 bases matching TRBD2. CDR3 sequence: CATSGTAGLAVQETQYF. Written as DNA, the CDR3 is TGTGCCACCAGTGGGACCGCGGGACTAGCGGTTCAAGAGACCCAGTACTTC.